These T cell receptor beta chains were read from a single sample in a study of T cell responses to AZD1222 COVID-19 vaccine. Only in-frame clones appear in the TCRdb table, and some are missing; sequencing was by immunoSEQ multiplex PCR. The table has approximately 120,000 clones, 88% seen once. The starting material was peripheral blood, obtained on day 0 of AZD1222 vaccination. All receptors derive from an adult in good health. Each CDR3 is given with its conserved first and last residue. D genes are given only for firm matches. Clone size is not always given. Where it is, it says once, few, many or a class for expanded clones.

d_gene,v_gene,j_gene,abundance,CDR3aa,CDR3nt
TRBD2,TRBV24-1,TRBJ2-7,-,CATSDPRGGESAYEQYF,TGTGCCACCAGTGATCCTCGTGGGGGGGAGAGTGCCTACGAGCAGTACTTC
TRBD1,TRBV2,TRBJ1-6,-,CASSDGRGQNSPLHF,TGTGCCAGCAGCGACGGCAGGGGGCAGAATTCACCCCTCCACTTT
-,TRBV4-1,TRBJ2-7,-,CASSQSLGPYEQYF,TGCGCCAGCAGCCAGTCCCTTGGTCCCTACGAGCAGTACTTC
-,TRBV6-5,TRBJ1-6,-,CASSYSSKGNSPLHF,TGTGCCAGCAGTTACTCGAGTAAGGGGAATTCACCCCTCCACTTT
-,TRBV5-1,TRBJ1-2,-,CASSLAADYGYTF,TGCGCCAGCAGCTTGGCTGCAGACTATGGCTACACCTTC
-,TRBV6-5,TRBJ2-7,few,CASSYSEGQESQEQYF,TGTGCCAGCAGTTACTCGGAGGGTCAGGAATCTCAGGAGCAGTACTTC
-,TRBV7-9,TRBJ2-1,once,CASSIPATPYNEQFF,TGTGCCAGCAGCATACCAGCGACTCCCTACAATGAGCAGTTCTTC
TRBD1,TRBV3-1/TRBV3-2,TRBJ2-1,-,CASSQVIWDRGSYNEQFF,TGTGCCAGCAGCCAAGTAATTTGGGACAGGGGCTCCTACAATGAGCAGTTCTTC
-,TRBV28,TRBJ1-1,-,CASRPWKDTEAFF,TGTGCCAGCAGGCCCTGGAAGGACACTGAAGCTTTCTTT
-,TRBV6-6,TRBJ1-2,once,CASSYYAGDYGYTF,TGTGCCAGCAGTTACTACGCAGGGGACTATGGCTACACCTTC
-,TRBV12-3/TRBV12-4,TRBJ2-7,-,CASSFGPAAEQYF,TGTGCCAGCAGTTTCGGGCCAGCTGCCGAGCAGTACTTC
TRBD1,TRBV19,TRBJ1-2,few,CARGAGTGCGYGYTF,TGTGCCAGGGGAGCCGGGACAGGGTGTGGGTATGGCTACACCTTC
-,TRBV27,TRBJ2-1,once,CASNPVRSRSYNEQFF,TGTGCCAGCAACCCCGTGAGAAGCCGCTCCTACAATGAGCAGTTCTTC
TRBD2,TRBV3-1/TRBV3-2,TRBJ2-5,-,CASSQGLAGGQETQYF,TGTGCCAGCAGCCAAGGACTAGCGGGAGGGCAAGAGACCCAGTACTTC
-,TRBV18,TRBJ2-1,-,CASSPQPPNTGNKQFF,TGTGCCAGCTCACCACAACCTCCGAACACGGGGAATAAGCAGTTCTTC
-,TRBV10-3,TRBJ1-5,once,CAISESNGIREGQPQHF,TGTGCCATCAGTGAGTCGAATGGAATCAGGGAGGGTCAGCCCCAGCATTTT
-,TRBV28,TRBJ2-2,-,CASSLTSFRGNTGELFF,TGTGCCAGCAGTTTGACATCCTTCCGGGGAAACACCGGGGAGCTGTTTTTT
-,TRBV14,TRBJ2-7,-,CASSQYGSSYEQYF,TGTGCCAGCAGCCAATACGGGAGCTCCTACGAGCAGTACTTC
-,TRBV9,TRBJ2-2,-,CASSVARWGAGTGELFF,TGTGCCAGCAGCGTAGCCCGGTGGGGCGCGGGAACCGGGGAGCTGTTTTTT
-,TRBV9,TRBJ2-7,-,CASSTRDNEQYF,TGTGCCAGCAGCACTCGGGATAACGAGCAGTACTTC
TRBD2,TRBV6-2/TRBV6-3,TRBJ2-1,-,CASSYSLAGGLYNEQFF,TGTGCCAGCAGTTACTCGTTAGCGGGAGGGCTATACAATGAGCAGTTCTTC
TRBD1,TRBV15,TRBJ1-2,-,CATSRVYRDRDGYTF,TGTGCCACCAGCAGAGTTTACCGGGACAGGGATGGCTACACCTTC
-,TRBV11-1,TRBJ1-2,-,CASSLGTSQGGYGYTF,TGTGCCAGCAGCCTCGGGACATCCCAGGGAGGCTATGGCTACACCTTC
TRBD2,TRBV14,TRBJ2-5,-,CASSVGRGQETQYF,TGTGCCAGCAGCGTCGGGCGGGGGCAAGAGACCCAGTACTTC
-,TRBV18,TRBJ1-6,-,CASSPGDPNNSPLHF,TGTGCCAGCTCACCAGGGGACCCAAATAATTCACCCCTCCACTTT
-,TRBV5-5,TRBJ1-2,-,CASSIQGDYGYTF,TGTGCCAGCAGCATACAGGGTGACTATGGCTACACCTTC
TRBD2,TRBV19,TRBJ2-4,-,CASTIREGQNIQYF,TGTGCCAGTACGATCAGGGAGGGGCAAAACATTCAGTACTTC
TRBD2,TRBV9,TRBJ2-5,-,CASSNGPRASGQWNQETQYF,TGTGCCAGCAGCAACGGACCACGGGCTAGCGGGCAATGGAACCAAGAGACCCAGTACTTC
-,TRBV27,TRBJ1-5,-,CASSLSPNQPQHF,TGTGCCAGCAGTCTCTCCCCCAATCAGCCCCAGCATTTT
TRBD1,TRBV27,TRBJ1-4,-,CASSLSRDRGREKLFF,TGTGCCAGCAGTTTATCCCGGGACAGGGGGCGGGAAAAACTGTTTTTT
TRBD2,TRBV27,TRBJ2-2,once,CASSSLAGKFGELFF,TGTGCCAGCAGTTCCCTAGCGGGAAAATTCGGGGAGCTGTTTTTT
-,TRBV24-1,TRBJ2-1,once,CATSEGTPLDEQFF,TGTGCCACCAGTGAAGGGACACCCTTGGATGAGCAGTTCTTC
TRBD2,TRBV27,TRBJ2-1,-,CATAREGLDEQFF,TGTGCCACCGCCCGGGAGGGCCTGGATGAGCAGTTCTTC
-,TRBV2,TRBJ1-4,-,CASSGGPYEKLFF,TGTGCCAGCAGTGGGGGCCCGTATGAAAAACTGTTTTTT
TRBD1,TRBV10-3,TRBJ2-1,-,CAISVQGIGYNEQFF,TGTGCCATCAGCGTACAGGGGATAGGGTACAATGAGCAGTTCTTC
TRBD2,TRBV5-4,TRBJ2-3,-,CASSLRLAGSTDTQYF,TGTGCCAGCAGCCTGAGACTAGCGGGGAGCACAGATACGCAGTATTTT
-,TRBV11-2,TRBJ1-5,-,CASSRSAVNQPQHF,TGTGCCAGCAGCCGATCGGCAGTCAATCAGCCCCAGCATTTT
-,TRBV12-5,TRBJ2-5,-,CASGAPGRRQETQYF,TGTGCTAGTGGTGCCCCGGGACGGAGGCAAGAGACCCAGTACTTC
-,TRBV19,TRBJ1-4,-,CASSTTGRSNEKLFF,TGTGCCAGTAGTACGACGGGGCGCTCAAATGAAAAACTGTTTTTT
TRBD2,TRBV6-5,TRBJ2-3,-,CASSWGGRGYTQYF,TGTGCCAGCAGCTGGGGGGGGAGGGGATATACGCAGTATTTT
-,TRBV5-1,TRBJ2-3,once,CASSLGHKLATDTQYF,TGCGCCAGCAGCTTGGGTCACAAACTGGCCACAGATACGCAGTATTTT
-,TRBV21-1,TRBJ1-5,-,CASSKEDQPQHF,TGTGCCAGCAGCAAAGAGGATCAGCCCCAGCATTTT
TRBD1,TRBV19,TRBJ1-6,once,CASSVRQGSTPNSPLHF,TGTGCCAGTAGTGTCCGACAGGGTTCCACACCCAATTCACCCCTCCACTTT
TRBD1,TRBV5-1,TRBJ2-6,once,CASSLGQGSGANVLTF,TGCGCCAGCAGCTTGGGACAGGGGTCTGGGGCCAACGTCCTGACTTTC
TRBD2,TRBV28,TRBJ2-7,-,CASSLRAGGPQEQYF,TGTGCCAGCAGTTTGAGGGCGGGAGGGCCTCAGGAGCAGTACTTC
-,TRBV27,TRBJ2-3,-,CASSLKQTTQYTQYF,TGTGCCAGCAGTTTAAAACAGACCACACAATATACGCAGTATTTT
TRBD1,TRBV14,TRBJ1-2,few,CASSDRGSYGYTF,TGTGCCAGCAGCGACAGGGGGAGTTATGGCTACACCTTC